The 6 T cell receptor beta chains in this list originate from one sample, sequenced in a study of T cell repertoires in cytomegalovirus infection. TCRdb processed the reads anew with MiXCR; each CDR3 protein has one entry. Of about 570,000 distinct CDR3 sequences detected, 35% to 50% appear once; the ten largest clones hold more than 40%. These receptors have no identified antigens. The sample was cultured PBMCs, taken from culture after CMV antigen stimulation. These receptors all stem from a human donor in good health (CMV status not recorded). Some clones in this sample may be carry-over from other donors' samples.

This clonotype was seen only a few times. V usage is TRBV7-2 and J usage is TRBJ2-3; no firm D call. The CDR3 is 13 amino acids. V gave up 5 bases and J gave up 5 bases, with 11 bases separating them. Germline CDR1 SGHTA, CDR2 FQGNSA. CDR3 sequence: CASSMRTVDTQYF. The CDR3 DNA reads TGTGCCAGCAGCATGCGGACCGTAGATACGCAGTATTTT.

The sample holds a few counts of this clonotype. The rearrangement joins TRBV7-8 to TRBJ1-1; tentative D call: TRBD1 (6 bases). The V end was cut by 5 bases, the J end by 5 bases, with 27 bases between. Germline-derived CDR1 and CDR2 are SGHVS and FQNEAQ. The CDR3 spans 18 residues. The DNA for the CDR3 is TGTGCCAGCAGCCCCGGGACACCAGGGGTTGTGAGGTTAACTGAAGCTTTCTTT. Protein: CASSPGTPGVVRLTEAFF.

This clonotype was seen at least ten times. V usage is TRBV11-2 and J usage is TRBJ2-1, with a weak D call TRBD2 (6 bases). The CDR3 runs to 14 residues. Looked up from germline, CDR1 is SGHAT and CDR2 is FQNNGV. V was pared by 1 base and J by 5 bases, with 9 bases between. The CDR3 nucleotides are TGTGCCAGCAGCTTAGCCCTAGCGAACAATGAGCAGTTCTTC. Amino acid sequence: CASSLALANNEQFF.

V and J are TRBV20-1 and TRBJ2-1, with D unresolved. V was cut by 1 base and J by 9 bases, with 7 bases left in between. The CDR3 totals 11 residues. Germline V gene lookup returns CDR1 DFQATT and CDR2 SNEGSKA (reference sequence). The CDR3 region is CSARVEAEQFF. DNA of the CDR3: TGCAGTGCTAGAGTAGAGGCTGAGCAGTTCTTC.

This clonotype appeared a few times. The chain joins TRBV7-2 to TRBJ2-1; 7 positions match TRBD2. CDR1 is SGHTA and CDR2 is FQGNSA in the germline V gene. J was trimmed by 5 bases and V by 2 bases; bases with no gene match: 12. This CDR3 has 17 amino acids. CDR3 coding DNA: TGTGCCAGCAGCTTACTGAGATCTAGGCTAGCGGACAATGAGCAGTTCTTC. Encoded protein: CASSLLRSRLADNEQFF.

This clonotype has only a few counts. The chain recombines TRBV12-3 or TRBV12-4 with TRBJ1-1, with a weak D call TRBD1 (6 bases). The CDR3 is 14 residues long. The V gene lost 1 base and the J gene lost 7 bases, with 13 bases spanning the gap. The DNA of the CDR3 is TGTGCCAGCAGTTTAGGTGGGGGGCGGTTTGAAGCTTTCTTT. Its protein is CASSLGGGRFEAFF.